The 18 T cell receptor beta chains below all came from one sample that was sequenced in a study of beta chain features in type 1 diabetes. Expressed TCRB transcripts were sequenced because the isolated RNA had all been reverse transcribed beforehand. This table comes from immunoSEQ multiplex PCR, and its TCRdb copy is limited to in-frame clones, with some not included. The profile shows some 640,000 clones, roughly 13% of them singletons. Study-wide results and limits: A moderate, significant TCRB CDR3 shortening appeared in type 1 diabetes across four CD4+ subsets.

No antigen is known for these receptors. Material for sequencing was naive CD4+ T cells from blood. These TCRs come from a man aged 18 to 29 with type 1 diabetes.

A few counts support this clone. The chain uses TRBV2 and TRBJ2-3, with 9 bases matching TRBD2. With 7 bases clipped from V and 0 bases from J, the junction kept 5 bases outside the gene matches. This CDR3 spans 15 amino acids. Germline V gives CDR1 SNHLY, CDR2 FYNNEI. CDR3 DNA: TGTGCCAGCACTCAAACTAGCGGGAGCACAGATACGCAGTATTTT. Protein product: CASTQTSGSTDTQYF.

This clone was observed a few times. The chain has TRBV5-1 and TRBJ2-3, with D possibly being TRBD1 (6 bases). Germline V lookup: CDR1 SGHRS, CDR2 YFSETQ. The CDR3 consists of 14 residues. V lost 1 base and J lost 6, with 12 bases in between. DNA of the CDR3: TGCGCCAGCAGCTTGTCCAGGGGCAAGGATACGCAGTATTTT. It codes for CASSLSRGKDTQYF.

The chain has TRBV5-1 and TRBJ2-7, with 9 bases fitting TRBD2. Trimming removed 4 bases from V and 4 bases from J; junction bases left unmatched: 9. Germline CDR1 and CDR2: SGHRS and YFSETQ. The CDR3 is made up of 15 amino acids. For the CDR3, the DNA is TGCGCCAGCAGCACCGGGACTAGCTCCGCGTACGAGCAGTACTTC. Translating it yields CASSTGTSSAYEQYF.

This clone was seen a handful of times. The rearrangement links TRBV7-9 to TRBJ2-4; D might be TRBD2 (5 bases). The CDR3 is made up of 16 amino acids. Germline CDR1 and CDR2: SEHNR and FQNEAQ (reference sequence). Trimming stripped 2 bases from V and 0 bases from J, with 11 bases between. CDR3: CASSLRSGLAKNIQYF. CDR3 in DNA: TGTGCCAGCAGCTTAAGGAGCGGCCTAGCCAAAAACATTCAGTACTTC.

This clone was counted a few times. Other DNA sequences in the sample encode the same CDR3. The rearrangement joins TRBV28 to TRBJ2-5; D tentatively reads TRBD1 or TRBD2 (6 bases each). V lost 3 bases, J lost 5 bases, and 10 bases lay in between. The CDR3 length is 13 residues. Germline loops: CDR1 MDHEN, CDR2 SYDVKM. The CDR3 here is CASSFGGRETQYF. CDR3 in DNA: TGTGCCAGCAGTTTCGGGGGCCGGGAGACCCAGTACTTC. The full variable domain, rest sourced from reference TRBV28 and TRBJ2-5, is DVKVTQSSRYLVKRTGEKVFLECVQDMDHENMFWYRQDPGLGLRLIYFSYDVKMKEKGDIPEGYSVSREKKERFSLILESASTNQTSMYLCASSFGGRETQYFGPGTRLLVL.

This clone has only a few counts. The gene calls are TRBV30 and TRBJ2-7; D could derive from TRBD1 or TRBD2 (5 bases each). CDR1 and CDR2 (germline): GTSNPN, SVGIG (reference sequence). CDR3 size: 14 residues. V was shortened by 1 base and J by 6 bases, with 16 bases between the two germline ends. CDR3 nucleotides: TGTGCCTGGAGTGACGGGGCCTATCCAGGCGAGCAGTACTTC. Protein: CAWSDGAYPGEQYF.

Worth noting for this clone: The sample holds other DNA sequences that translate to the same CDR3. The chain combines TRBV7-2 with TRBJ2-5; 7 nucleotides line up with TRBD2. The CDR3 runs 15 residues. V shed 0 bases, J shed 4 bases, and the junction held 5 bases outside the gene matches. Germline assignment: CDR1 SGHTA and CDR2 FQGNSA. CDR3: CASSLAGGRGETQYF. CDR3 DNA: TGTGCCAGCAGCTTAGCGGGAGGGCGTGGAGAGACCCAGTACTTC.

This clone was recorded a few times. The chain carries TRBV30 and TRBJ2-2; 7 nucleotides agree with TRBD2. The J segment lost 4 bases and the V segment lost 3 bases, leaving 8 bases of the junction unmatched. Germline V gene lookup returns CDR1 GTSNPN and CDR2 SVGIG (reference sequence). The CDR3 is made up of 15 amino acids. CDR3 bases: TGTGCCTGGAGAGTAGGCGGGAGCGTCACCGGGGAGCTGTTTTTT. It codes for CAWRVGGSVTGELFF.

The J gene is TRBJ2-1, the V gene TRBV10-1; the match to TRBD2 covers 8 bases. Germline V CDR1 and CDR2: WNHNN, SYGVQD (reference sequence). This CDR3 is 13 amino acids long. The V and J ends lost 8 bases and 8 bases, in that order; junction bases with no gene match: 8. Here the CDR3 reads CASSGLAGDEQFF. The CDR3 bases are TGCGCCAGCTCCGGACTAGCAGGGGATGAGCAGTTCTTC.

The chain uses TRBV4-2 and TRBJ1-1; weak D call: TRBD1 (6 bases). CDR3 length equals 14 residues. CDR1 and CDR2 (germline): LGHNA, YNFKEQ. The germline V and J ends were trimmed by 0 bases and 9 bases, with 14 bases remaining between them. CDR3 region: CASSQDGSTGKAFF. The CDR3 DNA reads as TGTGCCAGCAGCCAAGACGGCTCAACAGGGAAAGCTTTCTTT.

This clone has more than one count but fewer than ten. The chain uses TRBV10-3 and TRBJ1-2, with D unresolved. V was cut by 3 bases and J by 5 bases, with 7 bases left in between. Looked up from germline, CDR1 is ENHRY and CDR2 is SYGVKD. The CDR3 consists of 12 residues. CDR3 residues: CAISDEVYGYTF. In DNA, the CDR3 is TGTGCCATCAGTGATGAAGTTTATGGCTACACCTTC.

V and J are TRBV11-2 and TRBJ1-3; D is ambiguous. CDR3 length: 13 residues. CDR1 and CDR2 from the germline V gene are SGHAT and FQNNGV. Trimming pared 0 bases from V and 8 bases from J, leaving 8 bases between. CDR3 nucleotides: TGTGCCAGCAGCTTAGACCGCGGGGACACCATATATTTT. It is translated as CASSLDRGDTIYF.

This clone was detected only a few times. The sample has other DNA sequences that encode this CDR3 too. The chain combines TRBV28 with TRBJ2-1; tentative D call: TRBD2 (5 bases). The CDR3 loop spans 12 amino acids. Trimming took 11 bases from V and 1 from J, leaving 9 bases between them. Germline V CDR1 and CDR2: MDHEN, SYDVKM. CDR3 sequence: CASSGSYNEQFF. The DNA for the CDR3 is TGTGCCTCCAGCGGATCCTACAATGAGCAGTTCTTC.

The chain combines TRBV14 with TRBJ1-5, with TRBD1 identical over 7 bases. J gave up 3 bases and V 0 bases, and 5 bases lay outside the gene matches. Germline V gives CDR1 SGHDN, CDR2 FVKESK. This CDR3 has 16 residues. CDR3 sequence reads: CASSQDRQGNNQPQHF. The CDR3 nucleotides read TGTGCCAGCAGCCAAGATAGACAGGGTAACAATCAGCCCCAGCATTTT.

The chain employs TRBV29-1 and TRBJ2-2; D gene ambiguous. The germline CDR1 and CDR2 sequences are SQVTM and ANQGSEA. V was clipped by 6 bases and J by 0 bases, with 8 bases between them. The CDR3 has 13 amino acids. CDR3 region: CSVGWTNTGELFF. As DNA, the CDR3 is TGCAGCGTGGGTTGGACGAACACCGGGGAGCTGTTTTTT.

The chain recombines TRBV7-9 with TRBJ1-2, with D unresolved. Germline CDR1 reads SEHNR; CDR2 reads FQNEAQ (reference sequence). Trimming took off 8 bases at V and 7 bases at J, with 11 bases between the two ends. The CDR3 runs 11 residues. The CDR3: CASAREGGYTF. CDR3 coding DNA: TGTGCCAGCGCGAGGGAAGGTGGCTACACCTTC.

This clone was observed a handful of times. Other DNA sequences from this sample encode an identical CDR3 as well. J is TRBJ2-5 and V is TRBV6-6; D gene ambiguous. Germline CDR1 reads MNHNY; CDR2 reads SVGAGI (reference sequence). Between the trimmed V and J ends, which lost 5 bases and 2 bases, there was a span of 3 bases. The CDR3 loop spans 11 amino acids. The CDR3 here is CASSLQETQYF. The DNA for the CDR3 is TGTGCCAGCAGTCTGCAAGAGACCCAGTACTTC.

In this sample, this clone turned up a few times. This chain uses TRBV5-6 with TRBJ1-4, with D perhaps matching TRBD1 (6 bases). V gave up 4 bases and J gave up 0 bases, with 13 bases separating them. Germline values: CDR1 SGHDT, CDR2 YYEEEE. CDR3 length: 16 residues. CDR3 nucleotide sequence: TGTGCCAGCAGCCCAATTTGGACAGCAACTAATGAAAAACTGTTTTTT. This sequence encodes CASSPIWTATNEKLFF.